The rows below give T cell receptor beta chains drawn from one sample of a study of T-cell reconstitution after alpha-beta-depleted transplantation in children. TCRdb re-derived calls from the PCR reads in MiXCR, one entry per CDR3 protein. The sample carries 580,000 or so distinct CDR3 sequences, roughly 23% recorded once. Sequenced material: PBMCs, mostly from graft donor cells, taken 360 days after TCRalphabeta/CD19-depleted stem cell transplant. The receptors originated from a boy under two years old who had a stem cell transplant for acute myeloid leukemia, so the T cells may come from the graft donor. Each CDR3 is given with its conserved first and last residue. Some rows mark clone size as missing; the rest say once, few, many or name a class of expanded clone.

V,size,J,CDR3
TRBV5-1,many,TRBJ1-5,CASSNGALEPQHF
TRBV15,-,TRBJ2-3,CATSRDYSGASTDTQYF
TRBV20-1,many,TRBJ2-2,CSAREGRGITGELFF
TRBV20-1,few,TRBJ2-1,CSARGPSGGAREQFF
TRBV6-1,-,TRBJ1-5,CASHRRDRGVYSNQPQHF
TRBV4-1,few,TRBJ2-6,CASSQDLGANVLTF
TRBV6-5,-,TRBJ2-2,CASSLTITGELFF
TRBV15,few,TRBJ2-7,CATSRVAGTGYHEQYF
TRBV7-2,many,TRBJ2-7,CASSLEYSTYEQYF
TRBV4-1,many,TRBJ2-1,CASSQEGGTPNEQFF
TRBV27,few,TRBJ1-5,CASGSGTVNQPQHF
TRBV15,many,TRBJ2-1,CATSRDPGTYNEQFF
TRBV27,many,TRBJ2-7,CASSSRGGANYEQYF
TRBV12-3/TRBV12-4,-,TRBJ2-7,CASSLRRIYEQYF
TRBV13,many,TRBJ2-6,CASSQQYPYSEQQGGGANVLTF
TRBV5-1,-,TRBJ2-1,CASSLGNNNEQFF
TRBV6-1,-,TRBJ2-1,CASSAGTPYNEQFF